This is a list of T cell receptor beta chains from one sample in a study of response to subunit inactivated influenza vaccine. A single record per CDR3 protein comes from TCRdb applying MiXCR to the RT-PCR reads. In the table there are about 700,000 distinct CDR3 sequences, more than 11% of which are singletons. The material was PBMCs from blood, obtained 14 to 15 days before vaccination. The receptors were gathered from a man aged 45 to 65 who received an inactivated influenza vaccine. Each CDR3 is given with its conserved first and last residue. Each record gives: D gene, J gene, clone size, V gene, CDR3 DNA, CDR3 protein. A D gene is named only where the DNA matches it firmly. A row's size may be missing; if present it is once, few, many or a size class.

d_gene: TRBD1
j_gene: TRBJ1-4
abundance: NA
v_gene: TRBV5-1
CDR3nt: TGCGCCAGCAGCTTGGTTGCAGGGGGGGCTAATGAAAAACTGTTTTTT
CDR3aa: CASSLVAGGANEKLFF

d_gene: NA
j_gene: TRBJ1-5
abundance: NA
v_gene: TRBV20-1
CDR3nt: TGCAGTGCTAGCCAGGGGATTTATAGCAATCAGCCCCAGCATTTT
CDR3aa: CSASQGIYSNQPQHF

d_gene: NA
j_gene: TRBJ2-7
abundance: NA
v_gene: TRBV20-1
CDR3nt: TGCAGTGCTAGAGATCTCCGCTCCCTCTCCTACGAGCAGTACTTC
CDR3aa: CSARDLRSLSYEQYF

d_gene: NA
j_gene: TRBJ2-2
abundance: few
v_gene: TRBV7-9
CDR3nt: TGTGCCTCAACCGGGACTCACGGCACCGGGGAGCTGTTTTTT
CDR3aa: CASTGTHGTGELFF

d_gene: TRBD1
j_gene: TRBJ1-2
abundance: few
v_gene: TRBV9
CDR3nt: TGTGCCAGCAGCCTTCGACCGGGAGGGACAGGGGGCGACTATGGCTACACCTTC
CDR3aa: CASSLRPGGTGGDYGYTF

d_gene: NA
j_gene: TRBJ2-7
abundance: many
v_gene: TRBV12-3/TRBV12-4
CDR3nt: TGTGCCAGCAGCGGGGGAAGTGCCTACGAGCAGTACTTC
CDR3aa: CASSGGSAYEQYF

d_gene: TRBD1
j_gene: TRBJ2-7
abundance: NA
v_gene: TRBV28
CDR3nt: TGTGCCAGCAGTGCGCCGGGACAGGGGGACGAGCAGTACTTC
CDR3aa: CASSAPGQGDEQYF

d_gene: NA
j_gene: TRBJ2-2
abundance: NA
v_gene: TRBV4-3
CDR3nt: TGCGCCAGCAGCCAGGGGTCGGGGAGAAACACCGGGGAGCTGTTTTTT
CDR3aa: CASSQGSGRNTGELFF

d_gene: NA
j_gene: TRBJ2-1
abundance: many
v_gene: TRBV5-1
CDR3nt: TGCGCCAGCAGCTTGGGTAGCGGAGGGGGCAATGAGCAGTTCTTC
CDR3aa: CASSLGSGGGNEQFF

d_gene: TRBD1
j_gene: TRBJ2-7
abundance: few
v_gene: TRBV5-1
CDR3nt: TGCGCCAGCAGCTTGGCCCGGGACAGGGGTCACGAGCAGTACTTC
CDR3aa: CASSLARDRGHEQYF

d_gene: TRBD1
j_gene: TRBJ1-1
abundance: many
v_gene: TRBV6-5
CDR3nt: TGTGCCAGCAGACAGGGGTTCACTGAAGCTTTCTTT
CDR3aa: CASRQGFTEAFF

d_gene: NA
j_gene: TRBJ2-5
abundance: few
v_gene: TRBV4-1
CDR3nt: TGCGCCAGCAGCCAAACCGGGGCTGGGGCCCACAAAGAGACCCAGTACTTC
CDR3aa: CASSQTGAGAHKETQYF

d_gene: NA
j_gene: TRBJ2-4
abundance: few
v_gene: TRBV15
CDR3nt: TGTGCCACCAGCAGAGACAGTTCACTAGCCAAAAACATTCAGTACTTC
CDR3aa: CATSRDSSLAKNIQYF

d_gene: NA
j_gene: TRBJ2-3
abundance: NA
v_gene: TRBV11-1
CDR3nt: TGTGCCAGCAGCGCTCGACTAGACGTCCGCTCAGATACGCAGTATTTT
CDR3aa: CASSARLDVRSDTQYF

d_gene: NA
j_gene: TRBJ1-1
abundance: many
v_gene: TRBV12-3/TRBV12-4
CDR3nt: TGTGCCAGCCGTTTGGGAGGGGGTGAAGCTTTCTTT
CDR3aa: CASRLGGGEAFF

d_gene: NA
j_gene: TRBJ2-5
abundance: few
v_gene: TRBV20-1
CDR3nt: TGCAGTGCTGGGGGATCGGACGGACAAGAGACCCAGTACTTC
CDR3aa: CSAGGSDGQETQYF

d_gene: TRBD1
j_gene: TRBJ2-7
abundance: NA
v_gene: TRBV12-3/TRBV12-4
CDR3nt: TGTGCCAGCAGTTTAGAGGGGGCAAATGACGAGCAGTACTTC
CDR3aa: CASSLEGANDEQYF

d_gene: NA
j_gene: TRBJ1-1
abundance: NA
v_gene: TRBV5-1
CDR3nt: TGCGCCAGCAGCTTGGCCGGGAGCATGAACACTGAAGCTTTCTTT
CDR3aa: CASSLAGSMNTEAFF

d_gene: NA
j_gene: TRBJ2-7
abundance: few
v_gene: TRBV11-2
CDR3nt: TGTGCCAGCAGCCCTATACGAGACAGGACTTGGGAAGAGCAGTACTTC
CDR3aa: CASSPIRDRTWEEQYF

d_gene: NA
j_gene: TRBJ2-2
abundance: many
v_gene: TRBV6-5
CDR3nt: TGTGCCAGCAGTTACTCAGCCGGGGAGCTGTTTTTT
CDR3aa: CASSYSAGELFF

d_gene: NA
j_gene: TRBJ2-5
abundance: few
v_gene: TRBV3-1
CDR3nt: TGTGCCAGCAGCCAGCTCCGGGAGACCCAGTACTTC
CDR3aa: CASSQLRETQYF

d_gene: NA
j_gene: TRBJ2-2
abundance: NA
v_gene: TRBV18
CDR3nt: TGTGCCAGCTCGAAAGACACCGGGGAGCTGTTTTTT
CDR3aa: CASSKDTGELFF

d_gene: TRBD1
j_gene: TRBJ2-7
abundance: medium-sized
v_gene: TRBV29-1
CDR3nt: TGCAGCGTTGATCAGGGGGAGTCCTACGAGCAGTACTTC
CDR3aa: CSVDQGESYEQYF

d_gene: NA
j_gene: TRBJ1-4
abundance: NA
v_gene: TRBV25-1
CDR3nt: TGTGCCAGCAGTGACAGGGGAACTAATGAAAAACTGTTTTTT
CDR3aa: CASSDRGTNEKLFF

d_gene: NA
j_gene: TRBJ2-7
abundance: many
v_gene: TRBV12-3/TRBV12-4
CDR3nt: TGTGCCAGCAGCCCGAAGTACGAGCAGTACTTC
CDR3aa: CASSPKYEQYF

d_gene: TRBD2
j_gene: TRBJ2-2
abundance: many
v_gene: TRBV5-6
CDR3nt: TGTGCCAGCAGCTTGTATTCTAGCGGGCCCACCGGGGAGCTGTTTTTT
CDR3aa: CASSLYSSGPTGELFF

d_gene: NA
j_gene: TRBJ2-2
abundance: NA
v_gene: TRBV5-1
CDR3nt: TGCGCCAGCAGCACCGGCCGGGGCACCGGGGAGCTGTTTTTT
CDR3aa: CASSTGRGTGELFF

d_gene: TRBD1
j_gene: TRBJ2-3
abundance: few
v_gene: TRBV19
CDR3nt: TGTGCCAGTAGTATTCTTACAGGGGCAGATACGCAGTATTTT
CDR3aa: CASSILTGADTQYF

d_gene: TRBD1
j_gene: TRBJ1-5
abundance: few
v_gene: TRBV5-1
CDR3nt: TGCGCCAGCAGCCCACAGGGGGAAGTCCAGCCCCAGCATTTT
CDR3aa: CASSPQGEVQPQHF

d_gene: NA
j_gene: TRBJ1-2
abundance: few
v_gene: TRBV5-1
CDR3nt: TGCGCCAGCAGCTTGGTCGGCAGCGGGAGGAATGGCTACACCTTC
CDR3aa: CASSLVGSGRNGYTF

d_gene: TRBD1
j_gene: TRBJ1-2
abundance: few
v_gene: TRBV7-2
CDR3nt: TGTGCCAGCAGCTTAGGTCTTGGGCAGGGGGATGGCTACACCTTC
CDR3aa: CASSLGLGQGDGYTF

d_gene: NA
j_gene: TRBJ2-5
abundance: few
v_gene: TRBV10-3
CDR3nt: TGTGCCATCAGTGTTGGGAGTTCTAGCCGGGAGACCCAGTACTTC
CDR3aa: CAISVGSSSRETQYF

d_gene: TRBD2
j_gene: TRBJ2-5
abundance: NA
v_gene: TRBV3-1
CDR3nt: TGTGCCAGCAGCCAACCGGGACTAGCGGGGGGCCAGCAGACCCAGTACTTC
CDR3aa: CASSQPGLAGGQQTQYF

d_gene: NA
j_gene: TRBJ1-1
abundance: NA
v_gene: TRBV4-2
CDR3nt: TGTGCCAGCAGCCTTGGACAGACCGACACTGAAGCTTTCTTT
CDR3aa: CASSLGQTDTEAFF

d_gene: NA
j_gene: TRBJ1-3
abundance: NA
v_gene: TRBV12-3/TRBV12-4
CDR3nt: TGTGCCAGCAGTTCGGAGCGGTTTAACACCATATATTTT
CDR3aa: CASSSERFNTIYF

d_gene: NA
j_gene: TRBJ1-2
abundance: NA
v_gene: TRBV7-2
CDR3nt: TGTGCCAGCAGCTTTACGACCGCAGCTAACTATGGCTACACCTTC
CDR3aa: CASSFTTAANYGYTF

d_gene: TRBD2
j_gene: TRBJ2-1
abundance: NA
v_gene: TRBV20-1
CDR3nt: TGCAGTGCTAGAGTGTCCGGAGAGCGGGGCTACAATGAGCAGTTCTTC
CDR3aa: CSARVSGERGYNEQFF

d_gene: NA
j_gene: TRBJ1-4
abundance: few
v_gene: TRBV7-8
CDR3nt: TGTGCCAGCAGCTTAAAATTCGCGCGGCAACCGGAGGGGGAAAAACTGTTTTTT
CDR3aa: CASSLKFARQPEGEKLFF

d_gene: TRBD1
j_gene: TRBJ2-7
abundance: few
v_gene: TRBV4-3
CDR3nt: TGCGCCAGCAGCCAATTCCCGGGACAGGCCTACGAGCAGTACTTC
CDR3aa: CASSQFPGQAYEQYF

d_gene: TRBD1
j_gene: TRBJ2-7
abundance: many
v_gene: TRBV4-3
CDR3nt: TGCGCCAGCAGCCAAGTGACAGGGACCGAGCAGTACTTC
CDR3aa: CASSQVTGTEQYF

d_gene: TRBD2
j_gene: TRBJ2-1
abundance: NA
v_gene: TRBV7-9
CDR3nt: TGTGCCAGCAGCTCCCTTCGCGGGAGGACTTACAATGAGCAGTTCTTC
CDR3aa: CASSSLRGRTYNEQFF

d_gene: NA
j_gene: TRBJ1-2
abundance: few
v_gene: TRBV18
CDR3nt: TGTGCCAGCTCAGGAGGGGCGGACCCCGGGCTTGGCTACACCTTC
CDR3aa: CASSGGADPGLGYTF

d_gene: TRBD1
j_gene: TRBJ2-5
abundance: NA
v_gene: TRBV20-1
CDR3nt: TGCAGTGCACCCAGGGGGCCGAGGGAGACCCAGTACTTC
CDR3aa: CSAPRGPRETQYF

d_gene: NA
j_gene: TRBJ1-1
abundance: few
v_gene: TRBV10-3
CDR3nt: TGTGCCATCAGTGAGACAGTGAACACTGAAGCTTTCTTT
CDR3aa: CAISETVNTEAFF

d_gene: NA
j_gene: TRBJ2-2
abundance: NA
v_gene: TRBV4-3
CDR3nt: TGCGCCAGCAGCCAGGGGAGTTTTACCGGGGAGCTGTTTTTT
CDR3aa: CASSQGSFTGELFF

d_gene: TRBD1
j_gene: TRBJ1-2
abundance: few
v_gene: TRBV6-5
CDR3nt: TGTGCCAGCAGTTATTTGGGACAGTCCTATGGCTACACCTTC
CDR3aa: CASSYLGQSYGYTF

d_gene: TRBD2
j_gene: TRBJ2-7
abundance: NA
v_gene: TRBV18
CDR3nt: TGTGCCAGCTCCCCGGTTGGGGCAGCGGGAGGATACGAGCAGTACTTC
CDR3aa: CASSPVGAAGGYEQYF

d_gene: NA
j_gene: TRBJ2-7
abundance: many
v_gene: TRBV5-1
CDR3nt: TGCGCCAGCAGCTTTGGTAGCGTGTACGAGCAGTACTTC
CDR3aa: CASSFGSVYEQYF

d_gene: NA
j_gene: TRBJ2-3
abundance: many
v_gene: TRBV12-3/TRBV12-4
CDR3nt: TGTGCCAGCAGGGGGACTTCAGATACGCAGTATTTT
CDR3aa: CASRGTSDTQYF

d_gene: NA
j_gene: TRBJ2-1
abundance: few
v_gene: TRBV18
CDR3nt: TGTGCCAGCTCACGACAGCCTACCTCAGGGGTGGAGCAGTTCTTC
CDR3aa: CASSRQPTSGVEQFF

d_gene: TRBD1
j_gene: TRBJ1-1
abundance: few
v_gene: TRBV6-2/TRBV6-3
CDR3nt: TGTGCCAGCAGTACACAGGGGGCTGGGACTGAAGCTTTCTTT
CDR3aa: CASSTQGAGTEAFF

d_gene: NA
j_gene: TRBJ2-5
abundance: NA
v_gene: TRBV28
CDR3nt: TGTGCCAGCAGTTTCGGTGACGGACAGCGGACCCAGTACTTC
CDR3aa: CASSFGDGQRTQYF